This TCR beta chain emerged from a study of T cell responses to AZD1222 COVID-19 vaccine. The table came from immunoSEQ multiplex PCR; TCRdb's copy has only in-frame clones and leaves some out. The sample shows approximately 120,000 clones, around 85% of them seen only once. Study conclusions and caveats: Donors, mostly white British, included more females; clonal diversity was possibly underestimated.

Worth noting for this clone: Antigen specificity is unknown.

Trimming removed 1 base at V and 0 bases at J, with 13 bases between. The CDR3 is made up of 17 amino acids. CDR1 is SNHLY and CDR2 is FYNNEI in the germline V gene. This TCR was recovered from an adult who received the AZD1222 COVID-19 vaccine. Sequencing used peripheral blood, obtained 28 days after the second AZD1222 dose. V is TRBV2 and J is TRBJ1-3, with D unresolved. As DNA, the CDR3 is TGTGCCAGCAGTGAAGACTTTAGGATGAGCTCTGGAAACACCATATATTTT. Amino acid sequence: CASSEDFRMSSGNTIYF.